This T cell receptor (beta chain) was sequenced in a study of blood T cell repertoires in COVID-19. The study assigned cohorts using participant-reported clinical history. Resolution of symptoms, clearance, or two negative PCRs was present in recovered Cohort 3 donors. The repertoire was sequenced with immunoSEQ multiplex PCR; TCRdb's copy has only in-frame clones and lacks some. The sample records approximately 64,000 clones, 88% being singletons. This sequence was found in a woman between 40 and 50 years old who had recovered from COVID-19. The sequencing sample was made of PBMCs or T cells enriched from blood (not recorded which).

CDR3 loop: CASSLGYRLAGGLTNEQFF. CDR3 nucleotide sequence: TGTGCCAGCAGCTTAGGGTATAGACTAGCGGGGGGCCTTACAAATGAGCAGTTCTTC. This chain uses TRBV7-8 with TRBJ2-1, with TRBD2 identical over 13 bases. V lost 1 base and J lost 7; bases outside the gene matches: 13. The germline V gene has CDR1 SGHVS and CDR2 FQNEAQ. This CDR3 comprises 19 residues. The full variable domain, completed using reference TRBV7-8 and TRBJ2-1, is GAGVSQSPRYKVAKRGQDVALRCDPISGHVSLFWYQQALGQGPEFLTYFQNEAQLDKSGLPSDRFFAERPEGSVSTLKIQRTQQEDSAVYLCASSLGYRLAGGLTNEQFFGPGTRLTVL.